The clone carrying this TCR beta chain was counted ten times or more. Its antigen is unidentified. The record originates from a study of read filtering for tumor transcriptome and immune sequencing. About the research overall: Revised staging placed about 8 patients in R-ISS I, 15 to 20 in II, 6 or 7 in III. Study findings and constraints: Roughly 82% of IR-seq clonotypes had a single read, yet these held around 3.3% of reads.

The library was built from about 400 ng RNA with molecular barcoded adaptors for alpha/delta and beta/gamma chains. One entry per CDR3 protein results from TCRdb running MiXCR on the reads. The sample holds about 46,000 distinct CDR3 sequences, approximately 12% seen once. The sequence derives from a donor over 35 with multiple myeloma. Sequenced material: a population of CD138-negative cells sorted from bone marrow.

CDR3 sequence (DNA): TGTGCCAGCTCACCCGTACCGGGACAGGGGGCGTACGAGCAGTACTTC. Its translation: CASSPVPGQGAYEQYF. The V gene is TRBV18, the J gene TRBJ2-7; 12 nucleotides align to TRBD1. The CDR3 extends over 16 amino acids. CDR1 and CDR2 (germline): KGHSH, LQKENI. V gave up 3 bases and J gave up 4 bases; unmatched junction bases: 7.